A single sample gave rise to the 6 T cell receptor beta chains below, sequenced in a study of OX40 agonist ivuxolimab in advanced cancers. TCRdb's copy holds only in-frame clones and misses some; the assay was immunoSEQ multiplex PCR. The sample shows some 86,000 clones, 75% to 95% of them seen only once. The material sequenced was CD4+ or CD8+ T cells sorted from blood, taken in a trial of the OX40 agonist ivuxolimab. These receptors originate from an adult with an advanced solid tumor such as melanoma, head and neck, liver or kidney cancer.

The CDR3, as DNA: TGTGCCAGCAGCAGAGGGGCAGGCAATGGCTACACCTTC. Its translation: CASSRGAGNGYTF. This chain connects TRBV6-4 to TRBJ1-2; D might be TRBD1 (5 bases). Trimming stripped 6 bases from V and 6 bases from J, with 14 bases between. This CDR3 contains 13 residues. Germline CDR1 MRHNA, CDR2 SNTAGT.

This sequence joins TRBV28 and TRBJ2-7; D unresolved. Germline-derived CDR1 and CDR2 are MDHEN and SYDVKM. The CDR3 length is 13 residues. The germline V and J ends were trimmed by 6 bases and 3 bases, with 12 bases remaining between them. In DNA, the CDR3 is TGTGCCAGCAGCCTTTTGGGTGGCTACGAGCAGTACTTC. Its protein product is CASSLLGGYEQYF.

The chain links TRBV9 to TRBJ1-2; D is unresolved. Trimming left V 0 bases short and J 0 bases short, with 6 bases between. The CDR3 covers 14 residues. CDR1 SGDLS and CDR2 YYNGEE come from the germline V gene. The CDR3 region has the DNA TGTGCCAGCAGCGTAGATACAACTAACTATGGCTACACCTTC. Its translation is CASSVDTTNYGYTF.

The V and J genes are TRBV28 and TRBJ2-7; possible D gene TRBD2, 7 bases. Trimming took off 2 bases at V and 2 bases at J, with 13 bases between the two ends. The CDR3 is 15 residues long. The V gene's germline CDR1 is MDHEN and CDR2 SYDVKM. The CDR3 reads CASSLTQGGAYEQYF. Written as DNA, the CDR3 is TGTGCCAGCAGTTTAACACAGGGAGGGGCCTACGAGCAGTACTTC.

The V gene is TRBV6-6, the J gene TRBJ1-2, with 9 bases fitting TRBD1. CDR1 MNHNY and CDR2 SVGAGI come from the germline V gene (reference sequence). This CDR3 comprises 15 residues. V lost 3 bases and J lost 2; bases outside the gene matches: 4. This CDR3 is CASSYSGTGNYGYTF. The CDR3, as DNA: TGTGCCAGCAGTTATTCCGGGACAGGGAACTATGGCTACACCTTC.

V gene TRBV9 combines with J gene TRBJ1-3; D is unresolved. The CDR3 covers 16 residues. Germline CDR1 SGDLS, CDR2 YYNGEE. V was pared by 0 bases and J by 0 bases, with 10 bases between. CDR3 amino acids: CASSVVGGSSGNTIYF. In DNA, the CDR3 is TGTGCCAGCAGCGTAGTCGGCGGCAGCTCTGGAAACACCATATATTTT.